The table lists the clone carrying this T cell receptor (beta chain) with a count of one. This record belongs to a study of shared clonotypes between healthy human individuals. Overall study context: Three CD4 naive, three CD4 memory, two CD8 naive and one CD8 memory plate were used per donor.

With V trimmed by 5 bases and J by 1 base, 11 bases remained unmatched. Germline V CDR1 and CDR2: SGHTA, FQGNSA. The CDR3 runs to 17 residues. Naive CD8 cells lacked CD45RO, underwent positive selection for CCR7 and left out terminally differentiated effector memory CD45RA+ cells. For sorted subsets, 150 to 200 ng DNA per replicate equaled tens of thousands of T cell genomes. In the authors' workflow: ImmunoSEQ sequences covered only the junction and lacked quality scores; filtering therefore differed. The protocol was immunoSEQ multiplex PCR, while the TCRdb copy is restricted to in-frame clones and leaves out a portion. V, J and clone size derive from that table, while D and trimming were established from the DNA sequence. The sample has 2 million to 2.5 million clones, about 95% seen once.

Sequenced: naive CD8+ T cells sorted from blood. This TCR was sampled from a man aged 18 to 30 in good health. The chain employs TRBV7-2 and TRBJ1-3; 7 positions agree with TRBD1. The CDR3 protein is CASSPETGPGSGNTIYF. The CDR3, as DNA: TGTGCCAGCAGCCCAGAGACAGGGCCCGGGTCTGGAAACACCATATATTTT.